The 7 T cell receptor beta chains below come from one sample, sequenced in a study of regulatory T cells in long-lasting Graves disease. According to the study, TCR beta libraries were built with iRepertoire HTBI primers and CDR3-region Arm-PCR. TCRdb used MiXCR to reprocess the multiplex PCR reads, holding one entry per CDR3 protein. The data show some 330,000 distinct CDR3 sequences, roughly 25% seen once. Specified time point: persistent/refractory GD, antithyroid drugs over 5 years with positive TRAb. Preparation of the TCR library used RNA extracted from PBMCs. The specimen comprised peripheral blood mononuclear cells (PBMCs), sampled when the disease was refractory, from a patient treated with antithyroid drugs. These receptors all come from a woman in her 40s with Graves disease.

This clonotype was seen a handful of times. The chain recombines TRBV24-1 with TRBJ2-2; D not certain. The CDR3 totals 15 residues. Germline V lookup: CDR1 KGHDR, CDR2 SFDVKD. The germline V and J ends were trimmed by 4 bases and 0 bases, with 8 bases remaining between them. This CDR3 is CATSDSGSNTGELFF. In DNA, the CDR3 is TGTGCCACCAGTGACTCCGGTTCGAACACCGGGGAGCTGTTTTTT.

This clonotype was counted between two and nine times. The CDR3 DNA is TGTGCCAGCAGCTCCGGGACATACACCGGGGAGCTGTTTTTT. Its translation: CASSSGTYTGELFF. The chain is built from TRBV27 and TRBJ2-2; perhaps TRBD1 as D (6 bases). Trimming cost V 6 bases and J 3 bases, with 11 bases left between them. Germline assignment: CDR1 MNHEY and CDR2 SMNVEV (reference sequence). CDR3 length: 14 amino acids.

In this sample, this clonotype turned up a few times. The chain has TRBV7-3 and TRBJ2-2, with a possible D match to TRBD2 (6 bases). Per the germline V gene, CDR1 is SGHTA and CDR2 is FQGTGA. The CDR3 is 15 amino acids. V lost 5 bases to trimming and J lost 3 bases, with 13 bases between them. The DNA of the CDR3 is TGTGCCAGCAGCCCCGGAGGGCCTCACACCGGGGAGCTGTTTTTT. Amino acids: CASSPGGPHTGELFF.

The V call is TRBV5-1, the J call TRBJ2-7, with TRBD1 matching over 8 bases. The CDR3 is 16 residues long. Germline values: CDR1 SGHRS, CDR2 YFSETQ. Trimming took 0 bases from V and 2 from J; bases not matched to a gene: 7. The CDR3 DNA is TGCGCCAGCAGCTTGGGCCTGCAGACAGGGGCCTACGAGCAGTACTTC. It specifies CASSLGLQTGAYEQYF.

In its sample, this clonotype was seen a few times. V and J are TRBV2 and TRBJ2-7; D call uncertain. The V end lost 6 bases, the J end lost 3 bases, and 18 bases lay between the germline ends. The CDR3 is 15 amino acids. The germline V gene has CDR1 SNHLY and CDR2 FYNNEI. The CDR3, as DNA: TGTGCCAGCAGCTCCCTTGGGCTCCTCAGCTACGAGCAGTACTTC. Translating it yields CASSSLGLLSYEQYF.

This clonotype was found many times. The rearrangement uses TRBV7-3 and TRBJ2-2, with D possibly matching TRBD1 (6 bases). Germline CDR1 SGHTA, CDR2 FQGTGA. The CDR3 has 12 residues. Trimming shortened V by 2 bases and J by 8 bases, and 6 bases separated the two germline ends. The CDR3 is CASSLQGGELFF. The DNA of the CDR3 is TGTGCCAGCAGCTTACAGGGGGGGGAGCTGTTTTTT.

The J gene is TRBJ2-7, the V gene TRBV9; TRBD2 matches at 9 bases. The trim removed 4 bases at V and 0 bases at J, leaving 5 bases unmatched. The CDR3 length is 15 residues. Germline V gene data show CDR1 as SGDLS and CDR2 as YYNGEE. The CDR3 bases are TGTGCCAGCAGCCAGGGACTAGCAAACTCCTACGAGCAGTACTTC. It encodes CASSQGLANSYEQYF.